The source of this T cell receptor (beta chain) is a study of blood T cell repertoires in COVID-19 (dated by TCRdb to the early 2020s). Background for the entire study: Samples from collaborators originated in the United States, Italy and Spain and spanned both the acute and convalescent phases of COVID-19. The material from the prospective study consisted of cDNA or gDNA derived from T cells, B-cell-depleted T cells, or PBMCs. The dataset comprised deeply sampled blood TCRbeta repertoires from subjects exposed to, actively infected with, or recovered from COVID-19. A freely available public database, intended as a resource for researchers studying the immune response to SARS-CoV-2, is where the repertoires were released. The samples were drawn from two sources: the first 160 participants of the ongoing ImmuneRACE study, and about 1,300 subjects contributed by 6 global collaborators. Sample metadata almost always included a de-identified subject ID, COVID-19 status, age in years and sex. Where available, HLA class I and class II types were obtained from metadata supplied by the sample provider rather than from assay-based typing.

As to this clone: This clone's antigen is unknown. The sample holds no much larger clone one base away, and base qualities are not on file.

Including the terminal cysteine and phenylalanine, the CDR3 comprises 14 residues. Here the CDR3 DNA is all that survives: 42 bases in frame from base 1. The germline V gene supplies CDR1 MGHDK and CDR2 SYGVNS. Relative to germline, V is missing 6 bases and J is missing 2 bases, with 3 bases of the junction outside any gene match. TCRbeta CDR3 regions were amplified from genomic DNA using the immunoSEQ Assay, a bias-controlled multiplex PCR. As for the authors' bioinformatics: Nucleated cell counts per sample were estimated from amplification of reference gene primers within the assay. To quantify the absolute abundance of each unique TCRbeta CDR3 rearrangement, sequence reads were collapsed and filtered. Productive Simpson clonality was computed per sample as the square root of Simpson's diversity index over productive rearrangements. TCRdb mirrors the immuneACCESS table, restricted to in-frame sequences. Some clones are absent from its copies; in checked studies, under half trace to an unresolved V gene, and the reason for the others is unknown. V and J calls and clone size come straight from that table; D and trimming were deduced from the DNA. This sample comprises fewer than 400,000 clones, around 83% of them detected only once. Around 3% of the sample belongs to the ten largest clones.

Here is what the overall study found, with its caveats: The amount of clinical and demographic metadata varied by source and participant and was provided uncurated.

The collaborating institutions used their own protocols to collect whole blood in K2EDTA tubes. For TCRbeta analysis, collaborator samples were shipped as frozen whole blood, as isolated PBMCs, or as DNA extracted from either sample type. The sequencing input was peripheral blood. This TCR derives from a man between 25 and 39 years old with active or convalescent COVID-19. The chain employs TRBV25-1 and TRBJ2-1; 8 bases in between match TRBD2. The CDR3 has the sequence CASRAGETYNEQFF. The sequence in DNA is TGTGCCAGCAGAGCGGGGGAAACCTACAATGAGCAGTTCTTC.